The 32 T cell receptor beta chains below come from one sample, sequenced in a study of blood T cell repertoires in COVID-19. Here immunoSEQ multiplex PCR was the method, and the copy in TCRdb shows in-frame clones only, minus some. The repertoire holds 200,000 to 250,000 clones, 92% seen once, with 0.82% in the top ten. Sequencing was carried out using peripheral blood. All receptors come from a man aged 55 to 69 with COVID-19, enrolled during active disease.

The chain carries TRBV15 and TRBJ1-5; 7 nucleotides line up with TRBD1. Trimming at V came to 5 bases and at J to 0 bases, leaving 4 bases not matched to a gene. The CDR3 length is 15 residues. From germline, CDR1 is LNHNV and CDR2 YYDKDF (reference sequence). CDR3: CATSSQGYSNQPQHF. CDR3 nucleotide sequence: TGTGCCACCAGCTCACAGGGGTATAGCAATCAGCCCCAGCATTTT.

This clone was seen just once. The chain couples TRBV7-8 to TRBJ1-1, with D unresolved. CDR1 and CDR2 from the germline V gene are SGHVS and FQNEAQ. This CDR3 has 14 residues. Trimming stripped 4 bases from V and 1 base from J, with 10 bases between. The CDR3 reads CASSSSRGNTEAFF. The CDR3 bases are TGTGCCAGCAGCTCCTCCCGGGGGAACACTGAAGCTTTCTTT. Full variable domain (missing parts from reference TRBV7-8 and TRBJ1-1): GAGVSQSPRYKVAKRGQDVALRCDPISGHVSLFWYQQALGQGPEFLTYFQNEAQLDKSGLPSDRFFAERPEGSVSTLKIQRTQQEDSAVYLCASSSSRGNTEAFFGQGTRLTVV.

The chain is built from TRBV18 and TRBJ1-2; 9 bases align to TRBD1. Losses at the gene ends were 1 base for V and 4 bases for J; bases not matched to a gene: 13. Germline assignment: CDR1 KGHSH and CDR2 LQKENI. This CDR3 has 18 residues. For the CDR3, the DNA is TGTGCCAGCTCACCACTGCCCCGAACAGGGGGCGGAGGCTATGGCTACACCTTC. Protein: CASSPLPRTGGGGYGYTF.

The chain uses TRBV7-9 and TRBJ2-3; D is possibly TRBD2 (5 bases). Germline values: CDR1 SEHNR, CDR2 FQNEAQ (reference sequence). V was pared by 2 bases and J by 0 bases, with 12 bases between. This CDR3 comprises 16 residues. The CDR3 reads CASSLQPGLSTDTQYF. DNA for the CDR3: TGTGCCAGCAGCTTACAGCCGGGGTTAAGCACAGATACGCAGTATTTT.

The chain recombines TRBV28 with TRBJ1-4; D possibly corresponds to TRBD1 (5 bases). CDR3 length: 15 residues. Trimming removed 6 bases at V and 8 bases at J, with 19 bases between. Germline lookup yields CDR1 MDHEN and CDR2 SYDVKM. CDR3 in amino acids: CASRDGQGSGEKLFF. The CDR3 coding sequence is TGTGCCAGCAGGGACGGTCAGGGTAGCGGAGAAAAACTGTTTTTT. The full variable domain, rest sourced from reference TRBV28 and TRBJ1-4, is DVKVTQSSRYLVKRTGEKVFLECVQDMDHENMFWYRQDPGLGLRLIYFSYDVKMKEKGDIPEGYSVSREKKERFSLILESASTNQTSMYLCASRDGQGSGEKLFFGSGTQLSVL.

The chain is built from TRBV6-5 and TRBJ2-7; 7 nucleotides agree with TRBD2. This CDR3 has 15 residues. V lost 1 base, J lost 0 bases, and 3 bases stayed unmatched. Germline V gene sequence: CDR1 MNHEY, CDR2 SVGAGI. CDR3 residues: CASSYLQRDSYEQYF. The CDR3 DNA reads as TGTGCCAGCAGTTACTTACAGCGGGACTCCTACGAGCAGTACTTC.

V and J are TRBV19 and TRBJ1-5; perhaps TRBD1 as D (6 bases). This CDR3 contains 13 residues. V lost 9 bases and J lost 4, with 13 bases in between. Germline CDR1 LNHDA, CDR2 SQIVND (reference sequence). This chain's CDR3 is CASQWTENQPQHF. The CDR3 DNA reads as TGTGCCAGCCAATGGACAGAGAATCAGCCCCAGCATTTT.

The chain is built from TRBV6-2 or TRBV6-3 and TRBJ2-7; 7 nucleotides match TRBD1. Losses at the gene ends were 4 bases for V and 1 base for J; bases not matched to a gene: 4. The germline CDR1 and CDR2 sequences are MNHEY and SVGEGT. The CDR3 consists of 14 residues. The CDR3 DNA reads as TGTGCCAGCAGTTTAGACAGGGCGTCCTACGAGCAGTACTTC. This translates into CASSLDRASYEQYF.

Turning to this clone: One end of the junction fails to match germline, which may point to a read error. V is TRBV9 and J is TRBJ1-1; no definite D call. Germline V CDR1 and CDR2: SGDLS, YYNGEE. The CDR3 consists of 13 residues. CDR3: CASSSPGGGQVAF. CDR3 DNA sequence: TGTGCCAGCAGCTCCCCCGGTGGCGGGCAGGTAGCCTTT.

The chain links TRBV25-1 to TRBJ2-5, with D perhaps TRBD2 (5 bases). Germline V gene lookup returns CDR1 MGHDK and CDR2 SYGVNS. The ends were cut back, 5 bases at V and 1 base at J, with 14 bases in the middle. CDR3 size: 15 residues. The CDR3 DNA reads TGTGCCAGCAGTCCCCAGGTGAGGGCCCAAGAGACCCAGTACTTC. Its translation: CASSPQVRAQETQYF.

V is TRBV7-2 and J is TRBJ2-5, with TRBD1 matching over 9 bases. After removal of 5 bases from V and 5 bases from J, the junction contained 12 bases not matched to a gene. The CDR3 extends over 16 amino acids. Looked up from germline, CDR1 is SGHTA and CDR2 is FQGNSA. The CDR3, as DNA: TGTGCCAGCAGCCTTTTCCTCGGGACAGGGAGGGAGACCCAGTACTTC. This codes for CASSLFLGTGRETQYF.

This chain connects TRBV6-5 to TRBJ1-4; no clear D. Trimming left V 7 bases short and J 8 bases short, with 14 bases between. The CDR3 spans 13 residues. Germline loops: CDR1 MNHEY, CDR2 SVGAGI. DNA for the CDR3: TGTGCCAGCATGAGAAAGAGAGGGGAAAAACTGTTTTTT. Translating gives CASMRKRGEKLFF.

The chain uses TRBV19 and TRBJ2-3, with TRBD1 matching over 7 bases. CDR3 length equals 15 residues. Germline-derived CDR1 and CDR2 are LNHDA and SQIVND (reference sequence). After removal of 7 bases from V and 3 bases from J, the junction contained 10 bases not matched to a gene. Written as DNA, the CDR3 is TGTGCCAGTACGACAGGGCTAAGGGGTACAGATACGCAGTATTTT. This codes for CASTTGLRGTDTQYF.

J is TRBJ2-7 and V is TRBV7-2; the match to TRBD2 covers 14 bases. The CDR3 has 15 residues. Germline V gene data show CDR1 as SGHTA and CDR2 as FQGNSA. With 6 bases clipped from V and 2 bases from J, the junction kept 3 bases outside the gene matches. In nucleotides, the CDR3 is TGTGCCAGCAGTTCGACTAGCGGGAGGGCCTACGAGCAGTACTTC. Its protein is CASSSTSGRAYEQYF.

The table lists this clone with a count of one. The chain links TRBV3-1 (or the pseudogene TRBV3-2) to TRBJ2-2; the match to TRBD1 covers 7 bases. The CDR3 is 14 amino acids. CDR1 and CDR2 from the germline V gene are LGHDT and YNNKEL (reference sequence). V dropped 4 bases and J dropped 4; count of bases not matched to a gene: 3. The CDR3 loop is CASSPGQFTGELFF. Here the CDR3 DNA reads TGTGCCAGCAGCCCGGGACAGTTCACCGGGGAGCTGTTTTTT.

The chain couples TRBV19 to TRBJ2-1; a possible D gene is TRBD2 (5 bases). Germline values: CDR1 LNHDA, CDR2 SQIVND (reference sequence). The CDR3 is 15 residues long. The ends were cut back, 7 bases at V and 9 bases at J, with 22 bases in the middle. The CDR3 is CASKSQSKSGSEQFF. The CDR3 coding sequence is TGTGCCAGTAAAAGTCAATCCAAAAGTGGGAGTGAGCAGTTCTTC.

V gene TRBV4-1 combines with J gene TRBJ2-3, with 9 positions matching TRBD2. The ends lost 2 bases at V and 5 bases at J; junction bases unmatched: 8. Germline CDR1 and CDR2: MGHRA and YSYEKL. The CDR3 has 16 residues. The CDR3 protein is CASSQPGGGAVDTQYF. CDR3 in DNA: TGCGCCAGCAGCCAACCAGGCGGGGGGGCAGTAGATACGCAGTATTTT.

This chain's CDR3 is CASSLSGDREDEQYF. CDR3 DNA sequence: TGTGCCAGCAGCTTATCCGGGGACAGGGAAGACGAGCAGTACTTC. This chain links TRBV7-9 with TRBJ2-7; 9 positions match TRBD1. The ends lost 2 bases at V and 5 bases at J; junction bases unmatched: 7. This CDR3 has 15 residues. The germline CDR1 and CDR2 sequences are SEHNR and FQNEAQ (reference sequence).

The rearrangement uses TRBV3-1 (or the pseudogene TRBV3-2) and TRBJ2-7; no clear D. Trimming left V 0 bases short and J 3 bases short, with 12 bases between. CDR3 length equals 15 residues. Looked up from germline, CDR1 is LGHDT and CDR2 is YNNKEL (reference sequence). Written as DNA, the CDR3 is TGTGCCAGCAGCCAAGACAGAATGCCCTTCTACGAGCAGTACTTC. Translated: CASSQDRMPFYEQYF.

The gene calls are TRBV9 and TRBJ2-3; 7 bases fit TRBD1. The CDR3 has 14 amino acids. V shed 0 bases and J 6 bases; nucleotides not matched to a gene: 4. Germline assignment: CDR1 SGDLS and CDR2 YYNGEE. CDR3 in DNA: TGTGCCAGCAGCGTAGAACAGGGGCACGATACGCAGTATTTT. This encodes CASSVEQGHDTQYF.

The rearrangement uses TRBV29-1 and TRBJ2-7; weak D call: TRBD1 (6 bases). Germline CDR1 reads SQVTM; CDR2 reads ANQGSEA. This CDR3 is built from 12 residues. Trimming shortened V by 2 bases and J by 7 bases, and 12 bases separated the two germline ends. The CDR3 nucleotides are TGCAGCGTTGAAATAACCAGGGGTGAGCAGTACTTC. As protein: CSVEITRGEQYF.

The chain uses TRBV5-6 and TRBJ2-7, with D hard to call. V was shortened by 0 bases and J by 6 bases, with 4 bases between the two germline ends. Germline CDR1 is SGHDT and CDR2 is YYEEEE. CDR3 size: 11 residues. This chain's CDR3 is CASSLGGEQYF. DNA for the CDR3: TGTGCCAGCAGCTTGGGAGGCGAGCAGTACTTC.

This chain connects TRBV24-1 to TRBJ1-4, with 10 bases aligning to TRBD1. V lost 4 bases and J lost 7; bases outside the gene matches: 5. CDR3 length: 15 residues. The germline CDR1 and CDR2 sequences are KGHDR and SFDVKD. CDR3: CATSDPGQGVEKLFF. The CDR3 nucleotides are TGTGCCACCAGTGACCCTGGACAGGGGGTTGAAAAACTGTTTTTT.

The rearrangement joins TRBV9 to TRBJ2-2; 10 positions match TRBD2. Germline CDR1 and CDR2: SGDLS and YYNGEE. This CDR3 contains 16 residues. The junction had 6 bases not matched to a gene; V was cut back by 0 bases and J by 7 bases. As DNA, the CDR3 is TGTGCCAGCAGCGTAGAAGCGGGAGGGCCATACGGGGAGCTGTTTTTT. It specifies CASSVEAGGPYGELFF.

CDR3 in DNA: TGTGCCAGCAGCGCGGGGGTACGGACCTATAATTCACCCCTCCACTTT. It encodes CASSAGVRTYNSPLHF. The J gene is TRBJ1-6, the V gene TRBV5-6, with D perhaps matching TRBD1 (5 bases). The CDR3 runs 16 residues. V was clipped by 4 bases and J by 2 bases, with 13 bases between them. CDR1 and CDR2 (germline): SGHDT, YYEEEE.

J is TRBJ1-4 and V is TRBV14; D may be TRBD1 (6 bases). The germline V gene encodes CDR1 SGHDN and CDR2 FVKESK. V was pared by 8 bases and J by 2 bases, with 18 bases between. This CDR3 is 16 amino acids long. The CDR3 coding sequence is TGTGCCAGCGTACAAAATAGGGGGTGGACTAATGAAAAACTGTTTTTT. Amino acids: CASVQNRGWTNEKLFF.

The V and J genes are TRBV5-6 and TRBJ2-7; TRBD2 is a possible D gene (5 bases). CDR3 size: 15 residues. Germline V gene data show CDR1 as SGHDT and CDR2 as YYEEEE. The ends were cut back, 2 bases at V and 1 base at J, with 13 bases in the middle. The CDR3 spells CASSLFSPGSYEQYF. DNA for the CDR3: TGTGCCAGCAGCTTATTCAGCCCGGGGTCCTACGAGCAGTACTTC.

Only one count was recorded for this clone. This chain connects TRBV4-1 to TRBJ2-5; 7 bases map to TRBD2. There are 14 residues in the CDR3. Looked up from germline, CDR1 is MGHRA and CDR2 is YSYEKL. Trimming cost V 5 bases and J 4 bases; bases outside gene matches: 7. CDR3: CASSIQAGLETQYF. The CDR3 bases are TGCGCCAGCAGCATCCAAGCGGGACTAGAGACCCAGTACTTC.

V is TRBV6-2 or TRBV6-3 and J is TRBJ1-1; no clear D. Germline V gene sequence: CDR1 MNHEY, CDR2 SVGEGT. The CDR3 extends over 16 amino acids. The V end lost 6 bases, the J end lost 0 bases, and 17 bases lay between the germline ends. This CDR3 reads CASSQSGQPMNTEAFF. CDR3 nucleotides: TGTGCCAGCAGCCAGAGCGGCCAACCCATGAACACTGAAGCTTTCTTT.

This chain joins TRBV29-1 and TRBJ2-5; D gene uncertain. Trimming removed 4 bases from V and 2 bases from J, with 8 bases in between. The CDR3 totals 12 residues. Germline V gives CDR1 SQVTM, CDR2 ANQGSEA. In DNA, the CDR3 is TGCAGCGTTGTGGCCTCACAAGAGACCCAGTACTTC. Translation: CSVVASQETQYF.

This clone was detected a few times. The CDR3 region has the DNA TGTGCCAGCAGCAGTTCTAGCGGGAGGGCCACTGGTCTGGAGCAGTACTTC. It encodes CASSSSSGRATGLEQYF. The V gene is TRBV13, the J gene TRBJ2-7, with TRBD2 matching 12 bases. Per the germline V gene, CDR1 is PRHDT and CDR2 is FYEKMQ (reference sequence). This CDR3 spans 17 amino acids. Trimming took 5 bases from V and 7 from J; bases not matched to a gene: 15.

This chain connects TRBV28 to TRBJ2-1; D perhaps matches TRBD2 (6 bases). V was shortened by 5 bases and J by 3 bases, with 26 bases between the two germline ends. Germline assignment: CDR1 MDHEN and CDR2 SYDVKM. This CDR3 has 19 residues. The CDR3 DNA reads as TGTGCCAGCAGTGGCTTAACCGGGACTCCTGAGGGGATCTACAATGAGCAGTTCTTC. The encoded protein is CASSGLTGTPEGIYNEQFF.